The TCR beta chain under discussion was sequenced for a study of blood T cell repertoires in COVID-19. J gave up 3 bases and V 2 bases, and 2 bases lay outside the gene matches. Germline CDR1 and CDR2: SGHRS and YFSETQ. The CDR3 has 14 residues. Methods used by the authors: How many nucleated cells were present was estimated from reference gene primer amplification. The protocol was immunoSEQ multiplex PCR, while the TCRdb copy is restricted to in-frame clones and leaves out a portion. The DNA gave D and trimming, while V, J and clone size come from that table. The sample holds around 110,000 clones, 70% to 90% seen once.

The chain links TRBV5-1 to TRBJ2-1; 7 bases map to TRBD2. What was sequenced was peripheral blood. This TCR was recovered from a man between 50 and 59 years old with active or convalescent COVID-19. The CDR3 DNA is TGCGCCAGCAGCTTCCAGCGGGGCTACAATGAGCAGTTCTTC. Residues: CASSFQRGYNEQFF.